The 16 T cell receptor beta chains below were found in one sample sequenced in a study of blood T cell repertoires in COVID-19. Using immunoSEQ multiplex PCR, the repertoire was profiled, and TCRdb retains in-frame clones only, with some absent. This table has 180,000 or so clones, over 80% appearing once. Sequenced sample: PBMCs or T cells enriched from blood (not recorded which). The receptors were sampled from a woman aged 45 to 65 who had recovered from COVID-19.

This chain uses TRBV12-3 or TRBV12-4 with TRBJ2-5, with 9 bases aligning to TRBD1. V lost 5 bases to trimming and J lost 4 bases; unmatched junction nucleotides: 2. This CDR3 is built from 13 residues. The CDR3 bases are TGTGCCAGCAGTAGACAGGGGGGAGAGACCCAGTACTTC. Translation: CASSRQGGETQYF.

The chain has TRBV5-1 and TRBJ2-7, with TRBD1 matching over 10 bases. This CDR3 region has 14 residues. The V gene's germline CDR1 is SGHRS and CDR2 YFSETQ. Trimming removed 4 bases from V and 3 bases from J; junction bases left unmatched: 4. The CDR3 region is CASSEGQGFYEQYV. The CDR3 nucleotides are TGCGCCAGCAGCGAGGGACAGGGGTTCTACGAGCAGTACGTC.

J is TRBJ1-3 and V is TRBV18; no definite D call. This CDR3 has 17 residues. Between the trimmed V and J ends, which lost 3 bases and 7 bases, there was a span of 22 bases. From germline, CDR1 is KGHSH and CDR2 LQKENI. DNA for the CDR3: TGTGCCAGCTCACCGGGAGTGACCTACTTAACGCTTAACACCATATATTTT. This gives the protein CASSPGVTYLTLNTIYF.

CDR3 bases: TGTGCCAGCAGCTTGGGTGTCGGGACAGAGGGGGAAAAACTGTTTTTT. Protein: CASSLGVGTEGEKLFF. The chain is built from TRBV5-6 and TRBJ1-4, with 7 bases matching TRBD1. The CDR3 is 16 residues long. Germline values: CDR1 SGHDT, CDR2 YYEEEE. With V trimmed by 0 bases and J by 8 bases, 10 bases remained unmatched. Filled out from reference TRBV5-6 and TRBJ1-4, the complete variable domain reads DAGVTQSPTHLIKTRGQQVTLRCSPKSGHDTVSWYQQALGQGPQFIFQYYEEEERQRGNFPDRFSGHQFPNYSSELNVNALLLGDSALYLCASSLGVGTEGEKLFFGSGTQLSVL.

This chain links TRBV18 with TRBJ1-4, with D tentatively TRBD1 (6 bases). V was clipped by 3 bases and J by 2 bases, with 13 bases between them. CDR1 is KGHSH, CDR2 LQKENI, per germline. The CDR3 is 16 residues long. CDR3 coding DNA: TGTGCCAGCTCACCGTCCCAGGGGACGACTAATGAAAAACTGTTTTTT. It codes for CASSPSQGTTNEKLFF.

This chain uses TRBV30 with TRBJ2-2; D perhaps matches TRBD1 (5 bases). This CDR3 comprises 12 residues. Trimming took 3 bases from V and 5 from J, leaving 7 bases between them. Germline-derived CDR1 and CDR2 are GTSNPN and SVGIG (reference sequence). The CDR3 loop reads CAWRSGTGELFF. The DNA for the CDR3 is TGTGCCTGGAGATCAGGGACCGGGGAGCTGTTTTTT.

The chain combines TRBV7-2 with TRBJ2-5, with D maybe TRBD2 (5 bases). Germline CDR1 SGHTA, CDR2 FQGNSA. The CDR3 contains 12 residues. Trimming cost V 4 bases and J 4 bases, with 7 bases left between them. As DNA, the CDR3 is TGTGCCAGCAGCTACCGGGGAGAGACCCAGTACTTC. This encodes CASSYRGETQYF.

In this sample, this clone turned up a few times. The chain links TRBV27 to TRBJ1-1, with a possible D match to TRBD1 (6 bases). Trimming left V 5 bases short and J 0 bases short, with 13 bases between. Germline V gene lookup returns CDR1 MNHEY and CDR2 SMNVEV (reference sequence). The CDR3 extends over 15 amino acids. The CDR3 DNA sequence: TGTGCCAGCAGTGCCCCAGGGGCCTTGAACACTGAAGCTTTCTTT. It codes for CASSAPGALNTEAFF.

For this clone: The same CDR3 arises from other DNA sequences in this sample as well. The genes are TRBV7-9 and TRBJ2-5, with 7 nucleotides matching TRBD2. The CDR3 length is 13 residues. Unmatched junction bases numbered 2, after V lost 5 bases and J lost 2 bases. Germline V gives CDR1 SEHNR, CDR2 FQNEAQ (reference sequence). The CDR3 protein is CASSRGGQETQYF. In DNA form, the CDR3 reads TGTGCCAGCAGCCGGGGAGGGCAAGAGACCCAGTACTTC.

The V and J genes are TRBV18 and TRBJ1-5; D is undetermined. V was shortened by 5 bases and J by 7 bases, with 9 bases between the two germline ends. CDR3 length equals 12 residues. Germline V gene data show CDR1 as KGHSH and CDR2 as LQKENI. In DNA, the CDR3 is TGTGCCAGCTCAGGGCGAAACCAGCCCCAGCATTTT. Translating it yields CASSGRNQPQHF.

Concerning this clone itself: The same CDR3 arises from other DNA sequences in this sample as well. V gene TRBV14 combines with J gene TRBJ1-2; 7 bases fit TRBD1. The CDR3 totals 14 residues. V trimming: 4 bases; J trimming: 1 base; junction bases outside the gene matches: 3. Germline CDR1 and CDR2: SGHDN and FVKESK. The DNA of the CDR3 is TGTGCCAGCAGCCCGGACAGGCTTAACTATGGCTACACCTTC. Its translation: CASSPDRLNYGYTF.

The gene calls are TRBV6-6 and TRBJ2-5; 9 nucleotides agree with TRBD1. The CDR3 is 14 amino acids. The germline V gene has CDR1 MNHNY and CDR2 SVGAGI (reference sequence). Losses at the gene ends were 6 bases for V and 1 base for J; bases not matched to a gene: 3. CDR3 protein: CASSRQGVQETQYF. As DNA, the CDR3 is TGTGCCAGCAGCCGACAGGGGGTCCAAGAGACCCAGTACTTC.

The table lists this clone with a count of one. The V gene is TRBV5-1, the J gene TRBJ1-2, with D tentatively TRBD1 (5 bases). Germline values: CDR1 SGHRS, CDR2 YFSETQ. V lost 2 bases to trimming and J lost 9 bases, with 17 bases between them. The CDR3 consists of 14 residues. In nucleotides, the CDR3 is TGCGCCAGCAGCTTAAGCAGGGAAACCGATCGCTACACCTTC. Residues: CASSLSRETDRYTF.

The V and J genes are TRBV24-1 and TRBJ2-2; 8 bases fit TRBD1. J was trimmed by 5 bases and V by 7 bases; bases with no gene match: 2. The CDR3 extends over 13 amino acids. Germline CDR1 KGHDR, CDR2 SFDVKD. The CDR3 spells CATRRTGTGELFF. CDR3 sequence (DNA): TGTGCCACCAGGCGGACAGGGACCGGGGAGCTGTTTTTT.

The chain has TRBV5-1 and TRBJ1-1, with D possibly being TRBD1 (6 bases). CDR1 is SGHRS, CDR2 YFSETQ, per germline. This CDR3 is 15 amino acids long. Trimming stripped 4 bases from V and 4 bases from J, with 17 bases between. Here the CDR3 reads CASSPDRPEGTEAFF. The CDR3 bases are TGCGCCAGCAGCCCAGACAGGCCCGAGGGCACTGAAGCTTTCTTT.

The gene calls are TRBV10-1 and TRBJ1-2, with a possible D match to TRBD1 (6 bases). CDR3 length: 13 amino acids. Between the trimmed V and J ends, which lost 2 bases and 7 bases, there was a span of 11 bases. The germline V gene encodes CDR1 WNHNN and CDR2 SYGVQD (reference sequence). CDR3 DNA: TGCGCCAGCAGTGAGCACAGGGCGGGTGGCTACACCTTC. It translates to CASSEHRAGGYTF.